This TCR beta chain is from a study of CD8 T cells in ankylosing spondylitis. Study conclusions and caveats: Apparently characteristic of ankylosing spondylitis blood was a TCR beta motif (about 8 highly homologous variants).

Trimming left V 7 bases short and J 2 bases short, with 11 bases between. There are 12 residues in the CDR3. Germline V CDR1 and CDR2: SQVTM, ANQGSEA. This clonotype appeared many times. As yet, its antigen is unknown. MiXCR was run by TCRdb on the 5' RACE reads, yielding one entry per CDR3 protein. The table has hundreds of thousands of distinct CDR3 sequences, approximately 10% seen once; the top ten hold about 0.49%. The chain links TRBV29-1 to TRBJ1-2, with D uncertain. The sequence came from a male donor with ankylosing spondylitis. What was sequenced was blood, either unsorted or a sorted T cell fraction (not recorded which). The CDR3 coding sequence is TGCAGCGCCTATGATTCCAACTATGGCTACACCTTC. This encodes CSAYDSNYGYTF.